A selection of T cell receptor beta chains follows, all from one sample in a study of identifying expanded T cells in peripheral blood. Sequenced by immunoSEQ multiplex PCR; TCRdb stores in-frame clones only, minus some. Counted here are 80,000 to 90,000 clones, about 90% occurring once; the ten biggest clones make up approximately 5.6%. Sequencing used blood. Receptors originate from a person between 18 and 69 years old in good health. The CDR3 runs from the conserved cysteine through the conserved F or W. D genes are given only for firm matches. Clone size is given for some rows only: seen once, a few or many times, or a class if the clone is expanded.

TRBV4-3,once,-,TRBJ1-1,TGCGCCAGCAGCCAAGATTTGGGGGAGGACACTGAAGCTTTCTTT,CASSQDLGEDTEAFF
TRBV6-6,once,TRBD1,TRBJ1-2,TGTGCCAGCAGTTACTCGTGGGACAGAGGCCATGGCTACACCTTC,CASSYSWDRGHGYTF
TRBV28,-,-,TRBJ2-6,TGTGCCAGCAGTTTGACAGTCTCTGGGGCCAACGTCCTGACTTTC,CASSLTVSGANVLTF
TRBV7-9,-,TRBD1,TRBJ1-1,TGTGCCAGCAGCTTTGGACAGGCGAACACTGAAGCTTTCTTT,CASSFGQANTEAFF
TRBV6-5,-,-,TRBJ1-2,TGTGCCAGCAGTTACTCTAGAGGTGGCTACACCTTC,CASSYSRGGYTF
TRBV30,once,-,TRBJ1-1,TGTGCCTGGAGTGCACTCGGGACTGAAGCTTTCTTT,CAWSALGTEAFF
TRBV10-2,few,-,TRBJ1-6,TGCGCCAGCAGTGAACAGTATAATTCACCCCTCCACTTT,CASSEQYNSPLHF
TRBV2,-,-,TRBJ2-2,TGTGCCAGCAGGCCAACAGGGTCCACCGGGGAGCTGTTTTTT,CASRPTGSTGELFF
TRBV7-9,-,-,TRBJ1-4,TGTGCCAGCAGCTTCGGCAGGTTGAGATCCGGACCAACTAATGAAAAACTGTTTTTT,CASSFGRLRSGPTNEKLFF
TRBV6-5,-,-,TRBJ2-1,TGTGCCAGCAGTTCCGGGACGGCCAACAGGAATGAGCAGTTCTTC,CASSSGTANRNEQFF
TRBV27,-,-,TRBJ2-7,TGTGCCAGCAGAGCTAGCGTCTACGAGCAGTACTTC,CASRASVYEQYF
TRBV27,-,-,TRBJ1-1,TGTGCCAGCAGTTTAGAGGTCCTGGCTGAAGCTTTCTTT,CASSLEVLAEAFF
TRBV28,-,-,TRBJ2-2,TGTGCCACACAAAGAGGGGGGAGGGAGGAGCTGTTTTTT,CATQRGGREELFF
TRBV18,once,-,TRBJ1-2,TGTGCCAGCTCCGAAGGGGGTCTCGCGGCGGGCTACACCTTC,CASSEGGLAAGYTF
TRBV6-5,-,-,TRBJ1-2,TGTGCCAGCAGTTACTCCGAGGGGTTAGGCTACACCTTC,CASSYSEGLGYTF
TRBV7-2,-,-,TRBJ1-3,TGTGCCAGCAGAGAAAGGGGGGGATCGGTGTACTCTGGAAACACCATATATTTT,CASRERGGSVYSGNTIYF
TRBV5-1,-,-,TRBJ1-6,TGCGCCAGCAGCCCGATGGTGGATTCACCCCTCCACTTT,CASSPMVDSPLHF
TRBV30,-,-,TRBJ1-1,TGTGCCTGGAGACCGACGCAGTTAAGGATGGACACTGAAGCTTTCTTT,CAWRPTQLRMDTEAFF